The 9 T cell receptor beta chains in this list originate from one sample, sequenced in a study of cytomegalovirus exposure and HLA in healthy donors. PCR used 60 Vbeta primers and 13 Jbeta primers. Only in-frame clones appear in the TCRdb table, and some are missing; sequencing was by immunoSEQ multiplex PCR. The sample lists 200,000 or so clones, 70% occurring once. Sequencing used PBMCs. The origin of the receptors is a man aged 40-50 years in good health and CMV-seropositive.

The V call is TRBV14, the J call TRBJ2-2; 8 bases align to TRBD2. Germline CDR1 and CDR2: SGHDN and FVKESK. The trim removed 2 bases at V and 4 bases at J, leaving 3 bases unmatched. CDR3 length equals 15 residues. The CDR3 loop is CASSQISGGTGELFF. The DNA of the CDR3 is TGTGCCAGCAGCCAAATAAGCGGGGGCACCGGGGAGCTGTTTTTT.

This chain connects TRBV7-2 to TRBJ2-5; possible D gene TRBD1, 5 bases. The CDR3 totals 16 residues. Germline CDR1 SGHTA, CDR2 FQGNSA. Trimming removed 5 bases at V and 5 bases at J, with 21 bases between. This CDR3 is CASSPGWGRVIETQYF. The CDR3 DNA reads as TGTGCCAGCAGCCCAGGGTGGGGCAGGGTCATTGAGACCCAGTACTTC.

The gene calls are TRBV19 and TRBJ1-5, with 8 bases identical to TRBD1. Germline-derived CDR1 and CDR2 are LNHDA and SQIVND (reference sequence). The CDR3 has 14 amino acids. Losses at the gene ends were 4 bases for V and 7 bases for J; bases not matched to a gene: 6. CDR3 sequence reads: CASSSRGRWQPQHF. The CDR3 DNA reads TGTGCCAGTAGTAGCAGGGGGCGCTGGCAGCCCCAGCATTTT.

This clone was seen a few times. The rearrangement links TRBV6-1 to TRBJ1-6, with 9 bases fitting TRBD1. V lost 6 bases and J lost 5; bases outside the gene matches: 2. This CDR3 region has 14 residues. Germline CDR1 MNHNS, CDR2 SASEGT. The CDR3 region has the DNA TGTGCCAGCAGCCGGGACAGGGATAATTCACCCCTCCACTTT. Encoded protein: CASSRDRDNSPLHF.

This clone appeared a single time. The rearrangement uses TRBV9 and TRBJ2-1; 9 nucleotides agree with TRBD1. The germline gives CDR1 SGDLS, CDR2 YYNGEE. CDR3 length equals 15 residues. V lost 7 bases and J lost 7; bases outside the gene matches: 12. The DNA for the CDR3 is TGTGCCAGCTCTTCACAAGGGACAGGGAGGAATGAGCAGTTCTTC. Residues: CASSSQGTGRNEQFF.

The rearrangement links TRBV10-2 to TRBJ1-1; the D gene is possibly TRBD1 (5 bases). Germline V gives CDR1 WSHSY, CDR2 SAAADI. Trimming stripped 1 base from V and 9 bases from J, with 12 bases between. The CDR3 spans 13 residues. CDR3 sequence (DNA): TGCGCCAGCAGTGAGTTTGGGGGGGGTAAAGCTTTCTTT. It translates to CASSEFGGGKAFF.

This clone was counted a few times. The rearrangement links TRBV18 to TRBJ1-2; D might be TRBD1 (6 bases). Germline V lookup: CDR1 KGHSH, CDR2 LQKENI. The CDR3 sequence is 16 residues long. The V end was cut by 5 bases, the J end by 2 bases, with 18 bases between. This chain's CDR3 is CASSTLNSTGNYGYTF. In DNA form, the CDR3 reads TGTGCCAGCTCAACCTTAAACTCTACAGGGAACTATGGCTACACCTTC.

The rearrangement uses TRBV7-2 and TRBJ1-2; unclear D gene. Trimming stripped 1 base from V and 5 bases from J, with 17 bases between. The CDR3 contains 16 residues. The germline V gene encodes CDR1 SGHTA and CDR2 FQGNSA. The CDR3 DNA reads TGTGCCAGCAGCTTAGGGTCCACCCTGAGGGCGTATGGCTACACCTTC. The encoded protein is CASSLGSTLRAYGYTF.

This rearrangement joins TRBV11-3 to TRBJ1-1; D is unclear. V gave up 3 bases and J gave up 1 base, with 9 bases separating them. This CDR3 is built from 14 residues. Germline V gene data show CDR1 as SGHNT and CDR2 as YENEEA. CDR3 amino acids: CASSLSSGNTEAFF. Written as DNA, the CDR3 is TGTGCCAGCAGCTTGAGTTCCGGGAACACTGAAGCTTTCTTT.